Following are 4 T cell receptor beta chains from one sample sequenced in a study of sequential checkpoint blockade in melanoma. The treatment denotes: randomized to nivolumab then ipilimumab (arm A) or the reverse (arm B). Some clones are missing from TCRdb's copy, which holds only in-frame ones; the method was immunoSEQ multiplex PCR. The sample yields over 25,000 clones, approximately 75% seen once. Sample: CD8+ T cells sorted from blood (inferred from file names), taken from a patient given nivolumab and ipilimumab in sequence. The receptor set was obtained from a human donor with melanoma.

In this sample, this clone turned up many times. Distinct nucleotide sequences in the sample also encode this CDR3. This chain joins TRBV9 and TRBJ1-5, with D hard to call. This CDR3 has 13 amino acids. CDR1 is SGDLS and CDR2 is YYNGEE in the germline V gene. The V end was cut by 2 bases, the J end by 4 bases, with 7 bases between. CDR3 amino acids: CASSVAGNQPQHF. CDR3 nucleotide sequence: TGTGCCAGCAGCGTCGCGGGGAATCAGCCCCAGCATTTT.

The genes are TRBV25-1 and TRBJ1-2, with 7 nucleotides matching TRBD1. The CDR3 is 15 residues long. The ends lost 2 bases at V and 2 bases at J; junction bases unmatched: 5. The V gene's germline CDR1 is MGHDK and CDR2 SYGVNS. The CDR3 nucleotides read TGTGCCAGCAGTGAAGGGTTGACAGGGAACTATGGCTACACCTTC. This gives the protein CASSEGLTGNYGYTF.

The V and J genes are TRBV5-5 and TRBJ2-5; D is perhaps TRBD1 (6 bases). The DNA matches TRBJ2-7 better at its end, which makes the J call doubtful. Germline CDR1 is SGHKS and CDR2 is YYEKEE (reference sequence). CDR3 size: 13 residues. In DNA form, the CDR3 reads TGTGCCAGCAGCTTCCAGGGGCGGTACGAGCAGTACTTC. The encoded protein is CASSFQGRYEQYF.

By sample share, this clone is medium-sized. CDR3 amino acids: CAWNLGLGDTQYF. DNA of the CDR3: TGTGCCTGGAATCTGGGGCTGGGAGATACGCAGTATTTT. The rearrangement uses TRBV30 and TRBJ2-3; D is perhaps TRBD1 (5 bases). With 4 bases removed from V and 5 bases from J, the gap between germline ends came to 13 bases. The CDR3 is 13 amino acids. CDR1 GTSNPN and CDR2 SVGIG come from the germline V gene (reference sequence).